The clone carrying this TCR beta chain was found a few times. Its antigen is undetermined. These data come from a study of T-cell memory formation after mild COVID-19. On the study more broadly: Across donors, TCR clusters were largely donor specific.

General observations from the study: Clones contracting over day 15 to 85 were CD4/CD8 balanced, with later expanders leaning CD4+. Some responding clones appeared in pre-infection memory, suggesting cross-reactive memory joined.

The V and J ends lost 1 base and 4 bases respectively, with 13 bases between them. CDR3 length: 15 residues. Germline V lookup: CDR1 SGHRS, CDR2 YFSETQ. Sample barcodes and UMIs were carried by the TCR alpha and TCR beta cDNA libraries that 5'RACE generated with constant-segment primers. TCRdb itself ran the 5' RACE reads through MiXCR, one entry per CDR3 protein. This table holds about 110,000 distinct CDR3 sequences, 15% to 20% found once. This TCR was sampled from a man aged 18 to 29 who had mild COVID-19 (a few samples of this study predate the infection). Cell type and time point are not known. Sequencing was carried out using PBMCs or a T cell subset sorted from them (not recorded which). The gene calls are TRBV5-1 and TRBJ2-3; possible D gene TRBD1, 5 bases. This CDR3 reads CASSLNPRVPDTQYF. The CDR3 nucleotides are TGCGCCAGCAGCTTGAATCCCAGGGTCCCAGATACGCAGTATTTT.